The clone carrying this T cell receptor beta chain showed up just a few times. Germline lookup yields CDR1 SEHNR and CDR2 FQNEAQ (reference sequence). The V gene end was trimmed by 5 bases and the J gene end by 10 bases; junction bases not matched to a gene: 7. The CDR3 spans 15 residues. This sample is drawn from a study of T cells in Graves' hyperthyroidism and ophthalmopathy. About the research overall: Pretreatment peripheral blood was obtained at initial diagnosis.

Patients were excluded because of uncontrolled infection, other autoimmune disease, pregnancy or lactation. Fresh 10 ml peripheral blood yielded PBMCs. The TCR beta CDR3 regions underwent amplification using RNA transcripts as the source. Initially, a first-round RT-PCR of the TCR CDR3 employed the HTBI primer set. TCRdb reanalysed the multiplex PCR reads using MiXCR and keeps one entry per CDR3 protein. The table shows around 700,000 distinct CDR3 sequences, with roughly 20% occurring only once. The sequenced material came from blood. This clonotype was sampled from a woman aged 50 to 65 with Graves' hyperthyroidism that later progressed to Graves' ophthalmopathy. The J gene is TRBJ2-1, the V gene TRBV7-9, with 14 nucleotides matching TRBD2. This CDR3 reads CASSEGLAGDWEQFF. The CDR3, as DNA: TGTGCCAGCAGCGAGGGACTAGCGGGGGATTGGGAGCAGTTCTTC. Based on the CDR3 plus reference TRBV7-9 and TRBJ2-1, the full variable domain is DTGVSQNPRHKITKRGQNVTFRCDPISEHNRLYWYRQTLGQGPEFLTYFQNEAQLEKSRLLSDRFSAERPKGSFSTLEIQRTEQGDSAMYLCASSEGLAGDWEQFFGPGTRLTVL.